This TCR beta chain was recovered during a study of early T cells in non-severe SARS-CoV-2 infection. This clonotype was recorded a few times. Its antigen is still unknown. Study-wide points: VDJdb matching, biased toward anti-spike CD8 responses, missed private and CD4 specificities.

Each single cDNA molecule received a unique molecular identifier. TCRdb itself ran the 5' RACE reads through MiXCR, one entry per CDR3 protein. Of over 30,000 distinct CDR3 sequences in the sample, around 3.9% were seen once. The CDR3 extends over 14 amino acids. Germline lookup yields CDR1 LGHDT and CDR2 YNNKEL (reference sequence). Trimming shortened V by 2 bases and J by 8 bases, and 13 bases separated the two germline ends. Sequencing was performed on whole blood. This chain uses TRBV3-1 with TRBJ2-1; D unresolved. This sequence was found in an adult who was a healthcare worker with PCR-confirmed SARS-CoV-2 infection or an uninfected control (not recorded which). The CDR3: CASSQYDAPHEQFF. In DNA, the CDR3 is TGTGCCAGCAGCCAATATGACGCGCCTCATGAGCAGTTCTTC.